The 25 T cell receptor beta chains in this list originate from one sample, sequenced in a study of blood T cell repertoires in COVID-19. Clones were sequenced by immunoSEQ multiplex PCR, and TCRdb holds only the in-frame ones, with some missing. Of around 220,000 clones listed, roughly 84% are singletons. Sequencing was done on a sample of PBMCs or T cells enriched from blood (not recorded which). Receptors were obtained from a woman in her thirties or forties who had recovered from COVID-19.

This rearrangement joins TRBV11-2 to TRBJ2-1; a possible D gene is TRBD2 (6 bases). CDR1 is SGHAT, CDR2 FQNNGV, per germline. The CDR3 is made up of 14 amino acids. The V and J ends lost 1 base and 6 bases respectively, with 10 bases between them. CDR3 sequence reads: CASSLVLAVNEQFF. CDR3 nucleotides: TGTGCCAGCAGCTTAGTACTAGCCGTCAATGAGCAGTTCTTC.

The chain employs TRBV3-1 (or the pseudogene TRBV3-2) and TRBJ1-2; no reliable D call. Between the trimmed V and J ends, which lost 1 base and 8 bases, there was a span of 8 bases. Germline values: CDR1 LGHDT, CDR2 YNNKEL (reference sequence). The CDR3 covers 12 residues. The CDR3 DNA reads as TGTGCCAGCAGCCAAGCGGGGAGAGGCTACACCTTC. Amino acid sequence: CASSQAGRGYTF.

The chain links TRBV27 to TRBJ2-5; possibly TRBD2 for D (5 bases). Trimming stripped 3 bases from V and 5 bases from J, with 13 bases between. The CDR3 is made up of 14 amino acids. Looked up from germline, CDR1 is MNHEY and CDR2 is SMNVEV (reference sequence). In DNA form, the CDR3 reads TGTGCCAGCAGTTTGTTTAGAGGGTGGGAGACCCAGTACTTC. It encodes CASSLFRGWETQYF.

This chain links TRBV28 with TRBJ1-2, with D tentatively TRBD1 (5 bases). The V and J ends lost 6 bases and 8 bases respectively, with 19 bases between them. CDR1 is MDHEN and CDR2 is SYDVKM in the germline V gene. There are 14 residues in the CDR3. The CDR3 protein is CASRHGGRAGGYTF. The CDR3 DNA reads TGTGCCAGCAGGCACGGGGGTCGTGCAGGGGGCTACACCTTC.

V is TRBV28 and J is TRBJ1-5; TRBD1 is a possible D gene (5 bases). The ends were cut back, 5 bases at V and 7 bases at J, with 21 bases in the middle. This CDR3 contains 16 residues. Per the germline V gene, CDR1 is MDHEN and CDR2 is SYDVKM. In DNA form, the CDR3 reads TGTGCCAGCAGTCCCCACGGGACTGCGCCGAGCCAGCCCCAGCATTTT. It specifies CASSPHGTAPSQPQHF.

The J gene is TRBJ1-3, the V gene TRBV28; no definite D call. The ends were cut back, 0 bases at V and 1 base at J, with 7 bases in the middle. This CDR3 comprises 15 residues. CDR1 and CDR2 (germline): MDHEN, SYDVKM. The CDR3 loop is CASSLWGRSGNTIYF. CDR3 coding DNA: TGTGCCAGCAGTTTATGGGGGAGATCTGGAAACACCATATATTTT.

DNA of the CDR3: TGTGCCAGCAGCCAAGTGCTCTCAGGGGAGCAAGAGACCCAGTACTTC. Translation: CASSQVLSGEQETQYF. The chain carries TRBV3-1 (or the pseudogene TRBV3-2) and TRBJ2-5, with D tentatively TRBD1 (6 bases). The V end lost 1 base, the J end lost 2 bases, and 14 bases lay between the germline ends. The CDR3 consists of 16 residues. Germline lookup yields CDR1 LGHDT and CDR2 YNNKEL (reference sequence).

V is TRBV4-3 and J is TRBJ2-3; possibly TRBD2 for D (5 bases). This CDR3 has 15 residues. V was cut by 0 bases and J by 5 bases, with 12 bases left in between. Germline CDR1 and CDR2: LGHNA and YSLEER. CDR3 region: CASSQDGNRGDTQYF. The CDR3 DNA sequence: TGCGCCAGCAGCCAAGACGGCAACCGGGGAGATACGCAGTATTTT.

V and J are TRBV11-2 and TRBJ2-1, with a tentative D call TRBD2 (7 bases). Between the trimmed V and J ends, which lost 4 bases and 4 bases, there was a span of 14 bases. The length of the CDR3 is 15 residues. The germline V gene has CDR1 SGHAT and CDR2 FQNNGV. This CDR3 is CASSWRGGRYNEQFF. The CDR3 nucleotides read TGTGCCAGCAGCTGGAGGGGGGGCCGGTACAATGAGCAGTTCTTC.

The CDR3 reads CASSDASGRRGSTDTQYF. The CDR3 DNA reads TGTGCCAGCAGCGACGCTAGCGGGAGAAGAGGAAGCACAGATACGCAGTATTTT. This chain connects TRBV9 to TRBJ2-3, with TRBD2 matching 10 bases. V lost 3 bases to trimming and J lost 0 bases; unmatched junction nucleotides: 10. The CDR3 loop spans 18 amino acids. Germline assignment: CDR1 SGDLS and CDR2 YYNGEE.

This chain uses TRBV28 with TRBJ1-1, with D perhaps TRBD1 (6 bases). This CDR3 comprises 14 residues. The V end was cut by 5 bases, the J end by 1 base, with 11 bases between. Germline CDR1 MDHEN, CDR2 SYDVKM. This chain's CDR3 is CASSQGPRNTEAFF. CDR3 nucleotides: TGTGCCAGCAGTCAGGGGCCACGGAACACTGAAGCTTTCTTT. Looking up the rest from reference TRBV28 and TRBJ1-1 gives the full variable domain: DVKVTQSSRYLVKRTGEKVFLECVQDMDHENMFWYRQDPGLGLRLIYFSYDVKMKEKGDIPEGYSVSREKKERFSLILESASTNQTSMYLCASSQGPRNTEAFFGQGTRLTVV.

The CDR3 DNA reads TGTGCCAGCAGCTTCGGGGGGGACAGGGTAAAGCAGTACGTC. It translates to CASSFGGDRVKQYV. The V call is TRBV7-8, the J call TRBJ2-7, with TRBD1 as a possible D gene (9 bases). Germline assignment: CDR1 SGHVS and CDR2 FQNEAQ. V lost 3 bases, J lost 8 bases, and 17 bases lay in between. The CDR3 is made up of 14 amino acids.

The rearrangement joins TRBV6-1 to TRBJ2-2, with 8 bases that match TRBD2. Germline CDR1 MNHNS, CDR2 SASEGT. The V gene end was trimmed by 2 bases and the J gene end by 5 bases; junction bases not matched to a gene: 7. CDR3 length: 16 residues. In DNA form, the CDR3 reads TGTGCCAGCAGTGAAATCGGGACTAGGTTAACCGGGGAGCTGTTTTTT. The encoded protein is CASSEIGTRLTGELFF.

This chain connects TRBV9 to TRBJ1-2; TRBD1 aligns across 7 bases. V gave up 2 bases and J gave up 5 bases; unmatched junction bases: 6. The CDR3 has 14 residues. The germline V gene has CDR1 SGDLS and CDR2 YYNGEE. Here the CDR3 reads CASSVNAGGYGYTF. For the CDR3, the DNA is TGTGCCAGCAGCGTCAATGCAGGGGGGTATGGCTACACCTTC.

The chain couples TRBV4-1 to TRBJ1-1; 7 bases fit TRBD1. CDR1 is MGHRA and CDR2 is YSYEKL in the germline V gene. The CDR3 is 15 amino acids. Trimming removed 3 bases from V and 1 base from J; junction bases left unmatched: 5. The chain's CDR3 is CASSHPRGTNTEAFF. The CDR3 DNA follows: TGCGCCAGCAGCCATCCCAGGGGGACGAACACTGAAGCTTTCTTT.

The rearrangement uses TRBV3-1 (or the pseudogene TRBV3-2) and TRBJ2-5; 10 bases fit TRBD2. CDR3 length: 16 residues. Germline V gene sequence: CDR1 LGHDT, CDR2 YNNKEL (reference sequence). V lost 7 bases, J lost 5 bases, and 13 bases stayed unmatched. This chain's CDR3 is CASNPGGGAGGETQYF. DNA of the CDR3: TGTGCCAGCAACCCAGGAGGGGGAGCGGGAGGGGAGACCCAGTACTTC.

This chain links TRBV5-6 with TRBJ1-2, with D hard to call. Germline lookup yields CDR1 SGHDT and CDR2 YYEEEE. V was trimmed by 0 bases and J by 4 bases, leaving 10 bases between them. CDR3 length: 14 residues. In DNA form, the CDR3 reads TGTGCCAGCAGCTTGGCCGCGGATGTCTATGGCTACACCTTC. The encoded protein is CASSLAADVYGYTF. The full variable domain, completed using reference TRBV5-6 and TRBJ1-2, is DAGVTQSPTHLIKTRGQQVTLRCSPKSGHDTVSWYQQALGQGPQFIFQYYEEEERQRGNFPDRFSGHQFPNYSSELNVNALLLGDSALYLCASSLAADVYGYTFGSGTRLTVV.

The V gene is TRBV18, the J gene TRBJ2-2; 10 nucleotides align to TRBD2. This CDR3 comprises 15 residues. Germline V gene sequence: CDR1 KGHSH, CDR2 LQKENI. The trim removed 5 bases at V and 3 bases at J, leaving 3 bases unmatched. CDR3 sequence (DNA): TGTGCCAGCTCATCTAGCGGGAGCTACACCGGGGAGCTGTTTTTT. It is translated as CASSSSGSYTGELFF.

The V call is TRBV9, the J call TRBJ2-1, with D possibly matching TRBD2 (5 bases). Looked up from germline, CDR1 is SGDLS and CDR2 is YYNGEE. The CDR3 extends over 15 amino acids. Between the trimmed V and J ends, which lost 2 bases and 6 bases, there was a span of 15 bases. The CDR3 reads CASSVKLETFNEQFF. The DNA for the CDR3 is TGTGCCAGCAGCGTGAAACTAGAAACATTCAATGAGCAGTTCTTC.

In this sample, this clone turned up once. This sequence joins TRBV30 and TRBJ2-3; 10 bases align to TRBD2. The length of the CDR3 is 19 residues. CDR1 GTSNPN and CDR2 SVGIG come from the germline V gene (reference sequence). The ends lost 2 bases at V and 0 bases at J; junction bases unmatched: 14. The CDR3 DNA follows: TGTGCCTGGAGTACCCCGCTAAGCGGGAGGGCCTATAGCACAGATACGCAGTATTTT. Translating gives CAWSTPLSGRAYSTDTQYF.

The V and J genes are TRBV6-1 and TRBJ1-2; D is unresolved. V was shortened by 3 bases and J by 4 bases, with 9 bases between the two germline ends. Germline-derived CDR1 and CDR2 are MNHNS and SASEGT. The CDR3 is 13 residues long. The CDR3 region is CASSEAAVYGYTF. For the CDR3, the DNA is TGTGCCAGCAGTGAGGCCGCAGTCTATGGCTACACCTTC.

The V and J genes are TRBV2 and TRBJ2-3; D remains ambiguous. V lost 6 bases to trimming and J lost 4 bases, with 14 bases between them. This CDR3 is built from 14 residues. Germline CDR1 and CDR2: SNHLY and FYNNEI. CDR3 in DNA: TGTGCCAGCAGCTTAAACCAGGTCCCAGATACGCAGTATTTT. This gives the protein CASSLNQVPDTQYF.

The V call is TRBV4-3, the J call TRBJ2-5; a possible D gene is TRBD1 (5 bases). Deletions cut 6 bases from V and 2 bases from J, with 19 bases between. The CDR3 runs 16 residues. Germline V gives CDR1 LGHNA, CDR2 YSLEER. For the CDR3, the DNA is TGCGCCAGCAGACCCTCGTTAGGGGCACCTCAAGAGACCCAGTACTTC. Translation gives CASRPSLGAPQETQYF.

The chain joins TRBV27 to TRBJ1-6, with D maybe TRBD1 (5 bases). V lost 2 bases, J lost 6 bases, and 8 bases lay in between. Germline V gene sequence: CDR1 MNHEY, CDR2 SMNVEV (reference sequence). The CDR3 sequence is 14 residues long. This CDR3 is CASSLLTVNSPLHF. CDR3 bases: TGTGCCAGCAGTTTACTGACAGTTAATTCACCCCTCCACTTT.

CDR3 sequence (DNA): TGTGCCAGCAGACCCACAGGGAGTGGGGTAAAACTGTTTTTT. Translating gives CASRPTGSGVKLFF. This chain links TRBV6-5 with TRBJ1-4; the D gene is possibly TRBD1 (6 bases). Looked up from germline, CDR1 is MNHEY and CDR2 is SVGAGI. The length of the CDR3 is 14 residues. The V gene lost 6 bases and the J gene lost 10 bases, with 18 bases spanning the gap.